This T cell receptor beta chain comes out of a study of blood T cell repertoires in COVID-19 (dated by TCRdb to about 2020). About the investigation overall: Samples from collaborators originated in the United States, Italy and Spain and spanned both the acute and convalescent phases of COVID-19. The prospective study material was composed of cDNA or gDNA derived from T cells, B-cell-depleted T cells, or PBMCs. Deeply sampled blood TCRbeta repertoires from subjects exposed to, actively infected with, or recovered from COVID-19 were included in the dataset. The repertoires were released in a freely available public database intended as a resource for research on the immune response to SARS-CoV-2. Where HLA class I and class II types were available, the types were taken from metadata supplied by the sample provider, not from assay-based typing. The samples were drawn from the first 160 participants of the ongoing ImmuneRACE study and from some 1,300 subjects provided by 6 global collaborators. The sample metadata nearly always contained a de-identified subject ID, COVID-19 status, age in years and sex.

Findings and caveats that apply to the study as a whole: The quantity of clinical and demographic metadata differed by source and by participant and was supplied without curation.

Details on this clone: What antigen it recognizes has not been identified. Base-call qualities are not available, and no considerably larger clone is one nucleotide away.

Participants in the prospective study were enrolled through a virtual design, were aged roughly 18 to 100 years, and lived in about two dozen United States geographic areas. To assign participants to cohorts, the prospective study relied on clinical history that participants themselves reported in a screening survey and a study questionnaire. Exposed participants had been in contact with someone with a PCR-confirmed or clinician-diagnosed COVID-19 case within 2 weeks of study entry. In the prospective study, mobile phlebotomists collected whole blood, serum and a nasopharyngeal or oropharyngeal swab from each participant. Over a 2-month period, participants in the prospective study had the option of providing additional blood draws and questionnaires. Prospective study blood samples were shipped either frozen or at room temperature before DNA extraction. V ends up 3 bases short and J 4 bases short, with an unmatched junction base count of 10. The CDR3 has 16 amino acids, counting the end cysteine and phenylalanine. Just CDR3 DNA is preserved here, 48 bases in frame from base 1. The germline V gene (reference sequence) provides CDR1 LNHDA and CDR2 SQIVND.

TCRbeta CDR3 regions were amplified from genomic DNA using the immunoSEQ Assay, a bias-controlled multiplex PCR. The authors processed their data as follows. Nucleated cell counts per sample were estimated from amplification of reference gene primers within the assay. To quantify the absolute abundance of each unique TCRbeta CDR3 rearrangement, sequence reads were collapsed and filtered. For each sample, productive Simpson clonality was calculated as the square root of Simpson's diversity index across productive rearrangements. Held by TCRdb, this immuneACCESS table contains in-frame sequences only and omits some clones. Under half of the omission traces to an unresolved V gene where checked; the cause of the rest is unknown. From that table come the V and J calls and clone size; the DNA was used to work out D and trimming. The sample table contains roughly 400,000 clones; only one count was recorded for about 89% of them. The ten most abundant clones make up about 0.83% of the sample.

The V gene is TRBV19 and the J gene is TRBJ2-3; 7 central nucleotides agree with TRBD2. The sample comprised PBMCs or T cells enriched from blood (not recorded which). This receptor was obtained from a woman aged 40 to 50 who had been exposed to COVID-19. The DNA is as follows: TGTGCCAGTAGTATTTTAGGGAGGGCCGAGGCAGATACGCAGTATTTT. Translated, it reads CASSILGRAEADTQYF.